This T cell receptor beta chain was identified during a study of blood T cell repertoires in COVID-19. Overall study: COVID-19 samples, acute and convalescent, were from the United States, Italy and Spain. T cells, B-cell-depleted T cells, or PBMCs supplied cDNA or gDNA.

After removal of 0 bases from V and 3 bases from J, the junction contained 10 bases not matched to a gene. Germline CDR1 and CDR2: MNHEY and SVGEGT. The length of the CDR3 is 18 residues. Study processing details: The assay estimated nucleated cells by amplifying reference gene primers. Repertoires were generated with immunoSEQ multiplex PCR, while TCRdb's copy carries only in-frame clones and drops some. V and J calls and clone size are those listed in that table; D and trimming were worked out from the DNA. The sample has 50,000 to 60,000 clones, roughly 90% seen once; the top ten hold more than 9.5%.

The genes are TRBV6-2 or TRBV6-3 and TRBJ2-3, with 9 bases matching TRBD2. The source of this sequence is a woman older than 75 with acute or convalescent COVID-19. The sample comprised peripheral blood. CDR3 bases: TGTGCCAGCAGTTACTCCGTCGGGCAGCGGGAGGTGACAGATACGCAGTATTTT. This gives the protein CASSYSVGQREVTDTQYF.